This entry lists 9 T cell receptor beta chains sequenced from one sample in a study of T cell responses to AZD1222 COVID-19 vaccine. The method was immunoSEQ multiplex PCR; TCRdb's version includes in-frame clones alone and lacks a portion of them. This sample carries over 110,000 clones, around 90% of them seen once, and the ten largest clones take about 5.9%. Sequencing used peripheral blood, obtained on day 0 of AZD1222 vaccination. The receptors shown here come from an adult in good health.

This clone was counted between two and nine times. CDR3 DNA: TGTGCCAGCGCACAGTGGGGGGCTAATGAAAAACTGTTTTTT. This translates into CASAQWGANEKLFF. The chain uses TRBV27 and TRBJ1-4; D might be TRBD1 (5 bases). Germline values: CDR1 MNHEY, CDR2 SMNVEV (reference sequence). V was cut by 8 bases and J by 3 bases, with 13 bases left in between. CDR3 length equals 14 residues.

The V call is TRBV24-1, the J call TRBJ1-4, with D possibly TRBD1 on 5 matching bases. Between the trimmed V and J ends, which lost 5 bases and 3 bases, there was a span of 15 bases. Germline V gene lookup returns CDR1 KGHDR and CDR2 SFDVKD. The length of the CDR3 is 16 residues. This chain's CDR3 is CATSAGTGGANEKLFF. The CDR3 nucleotides are TGTGCCACCAGTGCTGGAACGGGGGGGGCTAATGAAAAACTGTTTTTT.

The count of this clone is one. The CDR3 here is CASSISGERIQYF. The CDR3 nucleotides read TGTGCCAGTAGTATCAGTGGGGAACGCATTCAGTACTTC. The V and J genes are TRBV19 and TRBJ2-4; D not resolved. The length of the CDR3 is 13 residues. V was trimmed by 3 bases and J by 9 bases, leaving 12 bases between them. Germline V CDR1 and CDR2: LNHDA, SQIVND (reference sequence). The full variable domain, in which reference TRBV19 and TRBJ2-4 provide the parts outside the CDR3, is DGGITQSPKYLFRKEGQNVTLSCEQNLNHDAMYWYRQDPGQGLRLIYYSQIVNDFQKGDIAEGYSVSREKKESFPLTVTSAQKNPTAFYLCASSISGERIQYFGAGTRLSVL.

This rearrangement joins TRBV7-2 to TRBJ1-6; D perhaps matches TRBD1 (6 bases). The CDR3 is 19 residues long. CDR1 and CDR2 (germline): SGHTA, FQGNSA. With 1 base removed from V and 6 bases from J, the gap between germline ends came to 22 bases. The CDR3 loop is CASSLDRATRRTANSPLHF. CDR3 in DNA: TGTGCCAGCAGCTTAGATCGGGCCACACGCAGGACAGCTAATTCACCCCTCCACTTT.

The rearrangement links TRBV4-1 to TRBJ2-3; D perhaps matches TRBD1 (6 bases). CDR1 and CDR2 (germline): MGHRA, YSYEKL. V was cut by 1 base and J by 2 bases, with 10 bases left in between. The CDR3 is made up of 15 amino acids. The CDR3 DNA reads TGCGCCAGCAGCCAAGTTCAGGGGACCACAGATACGCAGTATTTT. Translated, it gives CASSQVQGTTDTQYF.

This chain connects TRBV5-4 to TRBJ2-5, with 9 bases lining up with TRBD1. Germline CDR1 is SGHNT and CDR2 is YYREEE (reference sequence). The CDR3 extends over 15 amino acids. V was pared by 4 bases and J by 5 bases, with 9 bases of the junction left unmatched. The CDR3, as DNA: TGTGCCAGCAGCCCCCGGGACAGGGCAGGGGAGACCCAGTACTTC. This translates into CASSPRDRAGETQYF.

The J gene is TRBJ2-7, the V gene TRBV4-3; 9 positions agree with TRBD2. The CDR3 length is 16 residues. Germline CDR1 and CDR2: LGHNA and YSLEER. V lost 0 bases, J lost 8 bases, and 11 bases stayed unmatched. DNA for the CDR3: TGCGCCAGCAGCCAAGATCTGTCTAGCGGGACGAGCCAGCAGTACTTC. This encodes CASSQDLSSGTSQQYF.

The chain couples TRBV29-1 to TRBJ2-1; D remains ambiguous. Trimming shortened V by 1 base and J by 6 bases, and 13 bases separated the two germline ends. Germline V gives CDR1 SQVTM, CDR2 ANQGSEA. The CDR3 is made up of 14 amino acids. The CDR3 DNA reads as TGCAGCGTTGAAGCGGGCAGGCCCCCCAATGAGCAGTTCTTC. Its translation: CSVEAGRPPNEQFF.

This rearrangement joins TRBV29-1 to TRBJ2-7; unclear D gene. Between the trimmed V and J ends, which lost 4 bases and 5 bases, there was a span of 18 bases. The CDR3 extends over 14 amino acids. In germline, CDR1 is SQVTM, CDR2 ANQGSEA. CDR3 amino acids: CSVAKGTGWNEQYF. CDR3 DNA sequence: TGCAGCGTTGCGAAGGGTACCGGGTGGAACGAGCAGTACTTC.